The source of this T cell receptor (beta chain) is a study of patients and donors after allogeneic stem cell transplantation. TCRdb re-derived calls from the RT-PCR reads in MiXCR, one entry per CDR3 protein. The sample lists 920,000 or so distinct CDR3 sequences, about a sixth occurring once. Trimming cost V 0 bases and J 3 bases, with 11 bases left between them. Germline CDR1 reads MNHEY; CDR2 reads SVGAGI. This CDR3 comprises 15 residues. This clonotype came up a few times. Sequencing was done on a sample of blood, either unsorted or a sorted T cell fraction (not recorded which). The source is a human donor who was either an allogeneic HSCT recipient or a stem cell or donor lymphocyte infusion donor (not recorded which). It is not recorded whose cells these are; they may come from a transplant donor. The chain has TRBV6-5 and TRBJ1-2, with D possibly matching TRBD1 (6 bases). CDR3 bases: TGTGCCAGCAGTTACTCGAGCACAGGGCACTATGGCTACACCTTC. It codes for CASSYSSTGHYGYTF.